This T cell receptor (beta chain) was found in a study of blood T cells in healthy people across ages. This clonotype was observed a handful of times. It was with a sample-barcoded 5' primer and a J-beta primer mix that a second PCR of roughly 7 to 12 cycles was run. TCRdb independently ran MiXCR on the 5' RACE reads; one entry per CDR3 protein. Found here are some 890,000 distinct CDR3 sequences, about 27% of them singletons; the top ten hold about 10%. Trimming shortened V by 0 bases and J by 5 bases, and 11 bases separated the two germline ends. The CDR3 is made up of 14 amino acids. Germline V gene data show CDR1 as GTSNPN and CDR2 as SVGIG (reference sequence). The same sample was also used in a study of T cells of mothers and their children.

The chain recombines TRBV30 with TRBJ2-1; the D gene is possibly TRBD2 (6 bases). The sequenced sample was blood. This receptor was taken from a woman aged 40-49 years in good health. CDR3 coding DNA: TGTGCCTGGAGTGTGGGGCGGGGAGACAATGAGCAGTTCTTC. It translates to CAWSVGRGDNEQFF.